The 2 T cell receptor beta chains given below trace back to one sample, sequenced in a study of blood T cell repertoires in COVID-19. Sequencing used immunoSEQ multiplex PCR; TCRdb keeps in-frame clones, though not all of them. Altogether about 410,000 clones are present, approximately 89% being singletons, with the ten largest covering about 1.4%. Sequencing input: peripheral blood. Receptors were obtained from a woman aged 40 to 50 with COVID-19, enrolled during active disease.

This chain links TRBV3-1 (or the pseudogene TRBV3-2) with TRBJ2-1; 11 bases line up with TRBD2. The CDR3 sequence is 13 residues long. The germline CDR1 and CDR2 sequences are LGHDT and YNNKEL (reference sequence). V dropped 2 bases and J dropped 12; count of bases not matched to a gene: 3. The CDR3, as DNA: TGTGCCAGCAGCCAAACCCTAGCGGGGGGGCAGTTCTTC. Its translation is CASSQTLAGGQFF.

The CDR3 DNA reads TGCAGCGTAGACGGACTAGCGGGAGGGTATGAGCAGTTCTTC. Its protein product is CSVDGLAGGYEQFF. This rearrangement joins TRBV29-1 to TRBJ2-1; TRBD2 aligns across 15 bases. The CDR3 sequence is 14 residues long. Germline V gives CDR1 SQVTM, CDR2 ANQGSEA. Trimming took 6 bases from V and 8 from J; bases not matched to a gene: 5.